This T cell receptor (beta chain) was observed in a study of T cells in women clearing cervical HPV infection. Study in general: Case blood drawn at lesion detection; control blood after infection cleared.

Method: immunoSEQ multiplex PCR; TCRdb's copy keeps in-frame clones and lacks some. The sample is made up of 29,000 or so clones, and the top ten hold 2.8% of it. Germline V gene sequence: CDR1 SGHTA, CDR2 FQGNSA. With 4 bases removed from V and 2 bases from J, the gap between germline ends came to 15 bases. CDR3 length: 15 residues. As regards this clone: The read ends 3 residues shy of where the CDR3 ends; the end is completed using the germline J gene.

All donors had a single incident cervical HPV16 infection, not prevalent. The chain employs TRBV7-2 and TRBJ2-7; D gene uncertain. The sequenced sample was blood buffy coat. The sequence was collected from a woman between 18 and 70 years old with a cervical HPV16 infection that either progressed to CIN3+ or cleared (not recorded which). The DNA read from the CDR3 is TGTGCCAGCAGCTGGTCGCCGATCAACACCTACGAG. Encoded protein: CASSWSPINTYE. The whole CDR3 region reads CASSWSPINTYEQYF. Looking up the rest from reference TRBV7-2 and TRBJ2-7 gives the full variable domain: GAGVSQSPSNKVTEKGKDVELRCDPISGHTALYWYRQSLGQGLEFLIYFQGNSAPDKSGLPSDRFSAERTGGSVSTLTIQRTQQEDSAVYLCASSWSPINTYEQYFGPGTRLTVT.